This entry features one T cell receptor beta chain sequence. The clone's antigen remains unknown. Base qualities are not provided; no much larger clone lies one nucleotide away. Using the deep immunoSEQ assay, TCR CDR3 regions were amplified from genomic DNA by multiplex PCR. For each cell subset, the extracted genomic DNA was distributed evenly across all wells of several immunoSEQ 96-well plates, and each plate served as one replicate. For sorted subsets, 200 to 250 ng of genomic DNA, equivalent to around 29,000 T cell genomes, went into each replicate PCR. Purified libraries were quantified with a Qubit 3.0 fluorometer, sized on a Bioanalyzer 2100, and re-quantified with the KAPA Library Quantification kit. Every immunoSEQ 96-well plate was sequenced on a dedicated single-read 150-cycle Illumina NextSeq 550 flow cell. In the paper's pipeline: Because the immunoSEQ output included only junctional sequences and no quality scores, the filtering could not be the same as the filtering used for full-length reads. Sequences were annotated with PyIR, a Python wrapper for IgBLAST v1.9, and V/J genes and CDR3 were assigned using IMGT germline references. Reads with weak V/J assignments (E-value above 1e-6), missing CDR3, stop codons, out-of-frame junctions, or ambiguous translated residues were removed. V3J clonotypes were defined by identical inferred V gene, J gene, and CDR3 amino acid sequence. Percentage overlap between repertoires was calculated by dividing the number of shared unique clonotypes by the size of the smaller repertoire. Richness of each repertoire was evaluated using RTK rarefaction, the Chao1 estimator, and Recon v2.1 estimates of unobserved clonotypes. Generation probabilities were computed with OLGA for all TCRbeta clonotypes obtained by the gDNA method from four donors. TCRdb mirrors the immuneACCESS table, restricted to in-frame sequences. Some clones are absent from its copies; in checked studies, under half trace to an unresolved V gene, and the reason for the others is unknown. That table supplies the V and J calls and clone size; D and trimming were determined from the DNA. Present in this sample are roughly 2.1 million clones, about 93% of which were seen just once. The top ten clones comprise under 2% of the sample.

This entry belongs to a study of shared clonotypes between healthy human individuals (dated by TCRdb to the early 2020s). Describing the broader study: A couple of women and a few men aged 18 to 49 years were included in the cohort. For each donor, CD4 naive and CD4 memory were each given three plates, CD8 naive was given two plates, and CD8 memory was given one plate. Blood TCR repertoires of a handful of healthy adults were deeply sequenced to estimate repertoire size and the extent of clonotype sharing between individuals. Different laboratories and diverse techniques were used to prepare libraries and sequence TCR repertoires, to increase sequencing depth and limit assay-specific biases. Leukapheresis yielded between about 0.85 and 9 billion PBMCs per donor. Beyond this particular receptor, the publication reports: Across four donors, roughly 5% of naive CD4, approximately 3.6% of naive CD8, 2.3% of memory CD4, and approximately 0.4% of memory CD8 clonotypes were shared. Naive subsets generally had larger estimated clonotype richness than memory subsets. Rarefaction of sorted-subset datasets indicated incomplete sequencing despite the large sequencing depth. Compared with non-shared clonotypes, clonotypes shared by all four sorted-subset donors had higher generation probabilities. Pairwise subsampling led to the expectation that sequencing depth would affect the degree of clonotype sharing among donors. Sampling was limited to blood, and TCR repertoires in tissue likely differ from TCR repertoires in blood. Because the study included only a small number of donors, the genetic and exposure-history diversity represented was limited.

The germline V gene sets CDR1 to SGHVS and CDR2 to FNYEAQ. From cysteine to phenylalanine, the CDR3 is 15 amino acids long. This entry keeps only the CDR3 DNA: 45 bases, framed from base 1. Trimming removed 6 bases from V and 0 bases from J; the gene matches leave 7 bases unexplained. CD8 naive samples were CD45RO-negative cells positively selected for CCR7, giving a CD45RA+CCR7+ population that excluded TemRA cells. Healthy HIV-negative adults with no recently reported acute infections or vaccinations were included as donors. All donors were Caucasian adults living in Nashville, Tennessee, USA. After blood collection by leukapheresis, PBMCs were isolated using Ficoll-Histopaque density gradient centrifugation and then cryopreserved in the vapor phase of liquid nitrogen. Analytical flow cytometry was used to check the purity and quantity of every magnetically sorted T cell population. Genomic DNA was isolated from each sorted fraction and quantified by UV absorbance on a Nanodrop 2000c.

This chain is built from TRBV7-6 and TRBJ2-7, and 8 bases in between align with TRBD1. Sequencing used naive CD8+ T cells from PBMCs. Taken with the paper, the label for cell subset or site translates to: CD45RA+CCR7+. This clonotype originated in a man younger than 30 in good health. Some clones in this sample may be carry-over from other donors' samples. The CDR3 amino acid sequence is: CASRSIDRGSYEQYF. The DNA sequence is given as TGTGCCAGCAGATCTATCGACAGGGGCTCCTACGAGCAGTACTTC. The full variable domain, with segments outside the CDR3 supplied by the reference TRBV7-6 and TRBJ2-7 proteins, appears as GAGVSQSPRYKVTKRGQDVALRCDPISGHVSLYWYRQALGQGPEFLTYFNYEAQQDKSGLPNDRFSAERPEGSISTLTIQRTEQRDSAMYRCASRSIDRGSYEQYFGPGTRLTVT.